The 22 T cell receptor beta chains below come from one sample, sequenced in a study of radiotherapy plus CTLA-4 blockade in lung cancer. The data were produced by immunoSEQ multiplex PCR, yet TCRdb's version contains in-frame clones alone and is incomplete. The sample yields about 62,000 clones, roughly 77% seen once. The specimen was peripheral blood, collected from a patient treated with radiotherapy plus ipilimumab. These receptors were obtained from a human donor with non-small cell lung cancer who had a complete response to radiotherapy plus ipilimumab.

The rearrangement uses TRBV10-1 and TRBJ2-2; maybe TRBD1 (6 bases). The germline CDR1 and CDR2 sequences are WNHNN and SYGVQD (reference sequence). This CDR3 spans 15 amino acids. The germline V and J ends were trimmed by 3 bases and 0 bases, with 8 bases remaining between them. The CDR3 here is CASSDGTTNTGELFF. The CDR3 nucleotides are TGCGCCAGCAGTGACGGGACAACGAACACCGGGGAGCTGTTTTTT.

The chain has TRBV7-9 and TRBJ2-1, with 13 positions matching TRBD2. After removal of 5 bases from V and 7 bases from J, the junction contained 5 bases not matched to a gene. Per the germline V gene, CDR1 is SEHNR and CDR2 is FQNEAQ (reference sequence). The CDR3 has 15 amino acids. CDR3 protein: CASSPRTSGSNEQFF. The DNA of the CDR3 is TGTGCCAGCAGCCCGAGGACTAGCGGGAGTAATGAGCAGTTCTTC. Filled out from reference TRBV7-9 and TRBJ2-1, the complete variable domain reads DTGVSQNPRHKITKRGQNVTFRCDPISEHNRLYWYRQTLGQGPEFLTYFQNEAQLEKSRLLSDRFSAERPKGSFSTLEIQRTEQGDSAMYLCASSPRTSGSNEQFFGPGTRLTVL.

The chain joins TRBV19 to TRBJ1-1, with 9 bases matching TRBD1. The CDR3 totals 19 residues. Germline V gene sequence: CDR1 LNHDA, CDR2 SQIVND (reference sequence). V lost 5 bases to trimming and J lost 3 bases; unmatched junction nucleotides: 19. CDR3 amino acids: CASSVHRGLGIMRDTEAFF. CDR3 bases: TGTGCCAGTAGTGTTCACAGGGGGCTAGGTATAATGAGGGACACTGAAGCTTTCTTT.

The chain recombines TRBV13 with TRBJ1-2; TRBD1 matches at 10 bases. J lost 9 bases, V lost 5 bases, and 12 bases had no gene match. Germline V gives CDR1 PRHDT, CDR2 FYEKMQ (reference sequence). The CDR3 extends over 15 amino acids. The CDR3 bases are TGTGCCAGCAGCACCCGATTGGGACAGGGGAGTCGCTACACCTTC. This sequence encodes CASSTRLGQGSRYTF.

The genes are TRBV5-6 and TRBJ1-1, with 10 positions matching TRBD1. The trim removed 0 bases at V and 10 bases at J, leaving 6 bases unmatched. This CDR3 contains 14 residues. Germline assignment: CDR1 SGHDT and CDR2 YYEEEE. Here the CDR3 DNA reads TGTGCCAGCAGCTTGGGACAGGGGGCTGGTCGAGCTTTCTTT. This translates into CASSLGQGAGRAFF.

This chain connects TRBV18 to TRBJ1-5; D is ambiguous. The CDR3 has 13 residues. Germline CDR1 and CDR2: KGHSH and LQKENI. Deletions cut 3 bases from V and 3 bases from J, with 6 bases between. The CDR3 region has the DNA TGTGCCAGCTCACCGGGAACCAATCAGCCCCAGCATTTT. Translation gives CASSPGTNQPQHF.

The chain combines TRBV12-5 with TRBJ2-3, with 14 bases aligning to TRBD2. The CDR3 consists of 17 residues. Losses at the gene ends were 5 bases for V and 1 base for J; bases not matched to a gene: 5. The V gene's germline CDR1 is LGHNT and CDR2 FRNRAP. CDR3 protein: CASGPGLAGARTDTQYF. The DNA for the CDR3 is TGTGCTAGTGGTCCGGGACTAGCGGGGGCCCGCACAGATACGCAGTATTTT.

This sequence joins TRBV29-1 and TRBJ1-1; D is unclear. CDR1 is SQVTM and CDR2 is ANQGSEA in the germline V gene. V shed 3 bases and J shed 11 bases, with 13 bases lying between them. The CDR3 spans 11 residues. The CDR3 is CSVDPGRNAFF. The CDR3, as DNA: TGCAGCGTTGACCCGGGCCGGAATGCTTTCTTT. Full variable domain (outside the CDR3, taken from reference TRBV29-1 and TRBJ1-1): SAVISQKPSRDICQRGTSLTIQCQVDSQVTMMFWYRQQPGQSLTLIATANQGSEATYESGFVIDKFPISRPNLTFSTLTVSNMSPEDSSIYLCSVDPGRNAFFGQGTRLTVV.

The chain uses TRBV7-9 and TRBJ2-1, with 10 bases fitting TRBD2. Trimming at V came to 3 bases and at J to 5 bases, leaving 4 bases not matched to a gene. Per the germline V gene, CDR1 is SEHNR and CDR2 is FQNEAQ (reference sequence). The CDR3 spans 15 residues. The DNA for the CDR3 is TGTGCCAGCAGCTTTCGGACTAGCGGACACAATGAGCAGTTCTTC. Protein sequence: CASSFRTSGHNEQFF.

This chain links TRBV5-4 with TRBJ1-5; no reliable D call. Per germline, CDR1 SGHNT and CDR2 YYREEE (reference sequence). The CDR3 spans 13 residues. V lost 2 bases and J 5 bases, leaving 8 bases between the germline ends. The CDR3 DNA is TGTGCCAGCAGCTTAAGTTGGGATCAGCCCCAGCATTTT. This translates into CASSLSWDQPQHF.

This clone was picked up a small number of times. The chain recombines TRBV7-9 with TRBJ2-6; no reliable D call. The CDR3 covers 15 residues. Deletions cut 3 bases from V and 0 bases from J, with 6 bases between. CDR1 is SEHNR and CDR2 is FQNEAQ in the germline V gene (reference sequence). CDR3 bases: TGTGCCAGCAGCTTTCCCCTCTCTGGGGCCAACGTCCTGACTTTC. Its translation: CASSFPLSGANVLTF.

The chain is built from TRBV30 and TRBJ2-1, with D maybe TRBD2 (6 bases). The CDR3 is 14 amino acids. CDR1 GTSNPN and CDR2 SVGIG come from the germline V gene (reference sequence). Trimming pared 4 bases from V and 4 bases from J, leaving 14 bases between. As DNA, the CDR3 is TGTGCCTGGACGCCCTGGGGGGAGTACAATGAGCAGTTCTTC. Its protein product is CAWTPWGEYNEQFF.

This clone was seen more than once but under ten times. The chain carries TRBV6-5 and TRBJ1-4; 8 bases agree with TRBD1. Unmatched junction bases numbered 5, after V lost 5 bases and J lost 3 bases. CDR1 is MNHEY and CDR2 is SVGAGI in the germline V gene. This CDR3 is 15 amino acids long. Here the CDR3 reads CASSQDRVSNEKLFF. The CDR3 nucleotides read TGTGCCAGCAGTCAGGACAGGGTTTCTAATGAAAAACTGTTTTTT.

The gene calls are TRBV18 and TRBJ1-1; D is possibly TRBD1 (6 bases). V dropped 7 bases and J dropped 1 base, with 10 bases sitting between them. Germline CDR1 reads KGHSH; CDR2 reads LQKENI. CDR3 length equals 13 residues. CDR3 loop: CASLGQTNTEAFF. The DNA of the CDR3 is TGTGCCAGCTTAGGACAGACGAACACTGAAGCTTTCTTT.

V usage is TRBV5-1 and J usage is TRBJ2-3, with TRBD1 matching over 7 bases. Germline V gene lookup returns CDR1 SGHRS and CDR2 YFSETQ. CDR3 length: 15 amino acids. J lost 0 bases, V lost 4 bases, and 5 bases had no gene match. The CDR3 spells CASSIQGLSTDTQYF. Written as DNA, the CDR3 is TGCGCCAGCAGCATACAGGGGCTTAGCACAGATACGCAGTATTTT.

The CDR3 here is CASSGTGTGVSKNIQYF. For the CDR3, the DNA is TGTGCCAGCAGTGGAACCGGGACAGGGGTCTCCAAAAACATTCAGTACTTC. The genes are TRBV25-1 and TRBJ2-4, with 10 bases that match TRBD1. V trimming: 4 bases; J trimming: 2 bases; junction bases outside the gene matches: 8. Germline V gene data show CDR1 as MGHDK and CDR2 as SYGVNS. The CDR3 spans 17 residues.

The chain links TRBV5-1 to TRBJ1-4; no reliable D call. Trimming pared 0 bases from V and 6 bases from J, leaving 6 bases between. Germline V CDR1 and CDR2: SGHRS, YFSETQ. The CDR3 runs to 13 residues. The CDR3 is CASSLDSDEKLFF. The CDR3 DNA sequence: TGCGCCAGCAGCTTGGATAGTGATGAAAAACTGTTTTTT.

J is TRBJ2-3 and V is TRBV9; D not resolved. The germline gives CDR1 SGDLS, CDR2 YYNGEE. Trimming pared 1 base from V and 6 bases from J, leaving 6 bases between. This CDR3 spans 12 amino acids. The CDR3 loop is CASSVTSDTQYF. The CDR3 nucleotides are TGTGCCAGCAGCGTAACGTCGGATACGCAGTATTTT.

V and J are TRBV5-1 and TRBJ2-1, with D possibly being TRBD2 (7 bases). The CDR3 contains 17 residues. Germline V gene sequence: CDR1 SGHRS, CDR2 YFSETQ. V was clipped by 3 bases and J by 0 bases, with 16 bases between them. The DNA of the CDR3 is TGCGCCAGCAGCTCCCAGGGGACTACTTACTCCTACAATGAGCAGTTCTTC. Residues: CASSSQGTTYSYNEQFF.

V usage is TRBV5-1 and J usage is TRBJ2-3; 9 positions match TRBD2. V gave up 7 bases and J gave up 0 bases; unmatched junction bases: 9. CDR1 SGHRS and CDR2 YFSETQ come from the germline V gene. The CDR3 runs 16 residues. The CDR3 sequence is CASGMGTSLSTDTQYF. CDR3 DNA sequence: TGCGCCAGCGGGATGGGGACTAGCCTTAGCACAGATACGCAGTATTTT.

The V and J genes are TRBV6-5 and TRBJ1-4; 9 positions agree with TRBD1. The V segment lost 2 bases and the J segment 4 bases; nucleotides outside the gene matches: 2. Germline assignment: CDR1 MNHEY and CDR2 SVGAGI. This CDR3 region has 15 residues. This CDR3 reads CASSYTTGGNEKLFF. The CDR3 region has the DNA TGTGCCAGCAGTTACACGACAGGGGGTAATGAAAAACTGTTTTTT.

This clone occurred a few times. J is TRBJ1-1 and V is TRBV10-3, with D possibly matching TRBD1 (5 bases). Germline-derived CDR1 and CDR2 are ENHRY and SYGVKD. The CDR3 is 15 residues long. Trimming shortened V by 6 bases and J by 1 base, and 15 bases separated the two germline ends. The CDR3 loop reads CAISALQDPNTEAFF. The CDR3 nucleotides are TGTGCCATCAGCGCTCTACAGGATCCGAACACTGAAGCTTTCTTT.